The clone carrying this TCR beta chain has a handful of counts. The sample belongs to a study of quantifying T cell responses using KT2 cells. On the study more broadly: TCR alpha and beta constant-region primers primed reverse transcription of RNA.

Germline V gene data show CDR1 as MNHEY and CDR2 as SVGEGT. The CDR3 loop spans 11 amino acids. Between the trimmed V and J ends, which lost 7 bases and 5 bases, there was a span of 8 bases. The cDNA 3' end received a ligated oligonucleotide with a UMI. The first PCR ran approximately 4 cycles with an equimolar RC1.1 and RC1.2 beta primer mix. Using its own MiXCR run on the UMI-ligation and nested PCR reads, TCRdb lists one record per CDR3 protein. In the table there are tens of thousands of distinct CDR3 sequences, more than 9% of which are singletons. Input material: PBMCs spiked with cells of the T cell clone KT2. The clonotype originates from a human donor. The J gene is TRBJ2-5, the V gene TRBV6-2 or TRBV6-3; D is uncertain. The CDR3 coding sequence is TGTGCCAGCACCGATATCGAGACCCAGTACTTC. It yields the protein CASTDIETQYF.